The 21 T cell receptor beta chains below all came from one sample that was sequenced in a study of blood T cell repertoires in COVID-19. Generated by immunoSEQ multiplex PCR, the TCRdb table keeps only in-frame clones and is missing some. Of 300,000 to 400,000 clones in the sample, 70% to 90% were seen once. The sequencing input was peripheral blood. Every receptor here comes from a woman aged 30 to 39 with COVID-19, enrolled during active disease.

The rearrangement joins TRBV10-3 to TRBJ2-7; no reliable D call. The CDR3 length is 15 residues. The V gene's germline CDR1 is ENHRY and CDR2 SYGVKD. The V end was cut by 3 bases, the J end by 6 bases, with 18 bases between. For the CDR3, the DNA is TGTGCCATCAGTGAAGGTGCATCAGGTTACGGCGAGCAGTACTTC. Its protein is CAISEGASGYGEQYF.

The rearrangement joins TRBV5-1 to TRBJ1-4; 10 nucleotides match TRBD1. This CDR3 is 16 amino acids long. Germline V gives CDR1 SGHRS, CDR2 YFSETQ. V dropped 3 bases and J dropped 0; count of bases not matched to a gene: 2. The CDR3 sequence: CASSWTGGSTNEKLFF. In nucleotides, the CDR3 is TGCGCCAGCAGCTGGACAGGGGGTTCAACTAATGAAAAACTGTTTTTT.

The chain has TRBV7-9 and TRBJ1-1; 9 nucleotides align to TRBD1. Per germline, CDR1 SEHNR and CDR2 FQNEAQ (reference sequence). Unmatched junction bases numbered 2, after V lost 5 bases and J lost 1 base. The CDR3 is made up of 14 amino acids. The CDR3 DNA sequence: TGTGCCAGCAGCGCGGGACAGGGGAACACTGAAGCTTTCTTT. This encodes CASSAGQGNTEAFF.

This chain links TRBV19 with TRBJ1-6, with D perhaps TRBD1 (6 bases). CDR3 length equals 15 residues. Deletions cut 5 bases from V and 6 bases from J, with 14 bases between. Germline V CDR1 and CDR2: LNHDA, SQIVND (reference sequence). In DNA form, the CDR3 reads TGTGCCAGTAGTCAACAACAGGGAGTTAATTCACCCCTCCACTTT. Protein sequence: CASSQQQGVNSPLHF.

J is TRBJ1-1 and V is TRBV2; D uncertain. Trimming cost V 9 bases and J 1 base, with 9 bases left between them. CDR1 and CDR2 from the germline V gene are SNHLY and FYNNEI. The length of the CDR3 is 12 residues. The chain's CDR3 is CASGWANTEAFF. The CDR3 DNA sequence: TGTGCCAGTGGGTGGGCGAACACTGAAGCTTTCTTT.

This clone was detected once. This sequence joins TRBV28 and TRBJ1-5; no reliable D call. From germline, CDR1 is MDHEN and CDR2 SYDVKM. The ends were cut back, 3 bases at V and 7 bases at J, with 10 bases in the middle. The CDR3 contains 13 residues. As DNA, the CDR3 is TGTGCCAGCAGTTTTAGGCCGGGGCAGCCCCAGCATTTT. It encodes CASSFRPGQPQHF.

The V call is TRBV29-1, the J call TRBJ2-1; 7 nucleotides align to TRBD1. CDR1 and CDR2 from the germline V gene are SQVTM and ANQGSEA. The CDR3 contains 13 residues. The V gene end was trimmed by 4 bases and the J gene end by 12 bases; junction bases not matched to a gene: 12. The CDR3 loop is CSVAGQANPRQFF. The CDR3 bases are TGCAGCGTTGCCGGACAGGCCAATCCAAGGCAGTTCTTC.

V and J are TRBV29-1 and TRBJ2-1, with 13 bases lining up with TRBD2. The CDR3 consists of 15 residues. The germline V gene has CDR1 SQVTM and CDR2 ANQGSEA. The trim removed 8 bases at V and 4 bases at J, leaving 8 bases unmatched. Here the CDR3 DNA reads TGCAGCCCCCGACTAGCGGGGGGTTTATACAATGAGCAGTTCTTC. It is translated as CSPRLAGGLYNEQFF.

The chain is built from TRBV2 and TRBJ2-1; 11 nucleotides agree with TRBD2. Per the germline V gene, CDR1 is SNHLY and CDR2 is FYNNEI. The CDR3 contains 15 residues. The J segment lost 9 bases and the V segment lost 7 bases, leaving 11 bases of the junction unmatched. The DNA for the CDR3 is TGTGCCAGCACGGGCGGGGCTAGCGGGAGGCGTGAGCAGTTCTTC. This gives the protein CASTGGASGRREQFF.

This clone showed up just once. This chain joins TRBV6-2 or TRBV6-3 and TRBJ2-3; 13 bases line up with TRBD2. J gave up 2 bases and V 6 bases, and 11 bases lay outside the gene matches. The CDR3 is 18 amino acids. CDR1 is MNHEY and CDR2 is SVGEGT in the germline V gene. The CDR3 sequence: CASSRPGTSGDDTDTQYF. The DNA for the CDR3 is TGTGCCAGCAGCCGCCCGGGGACTAGCGGGGATGACACAGATACGCAGTATTTT.

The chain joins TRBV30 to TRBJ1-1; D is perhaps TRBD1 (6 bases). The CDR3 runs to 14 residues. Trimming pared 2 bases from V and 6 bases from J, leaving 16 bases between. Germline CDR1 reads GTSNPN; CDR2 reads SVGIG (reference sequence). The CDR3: CAWSPLVGASEAFF. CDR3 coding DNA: TGTGCCTGGAGTCCCCTGGTGGGGGCCTCTGAAGCTTTCTTT.

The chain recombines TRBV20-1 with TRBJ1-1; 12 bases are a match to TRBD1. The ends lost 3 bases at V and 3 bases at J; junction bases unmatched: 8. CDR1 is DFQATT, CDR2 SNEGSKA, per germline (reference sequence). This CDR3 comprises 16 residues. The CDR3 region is CSASWDRGPEYTEAFF. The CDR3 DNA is TGCAGTGCTAGTTGGGACAGGGGGCCTGAGTACACTGAAGCTTTCTTT.

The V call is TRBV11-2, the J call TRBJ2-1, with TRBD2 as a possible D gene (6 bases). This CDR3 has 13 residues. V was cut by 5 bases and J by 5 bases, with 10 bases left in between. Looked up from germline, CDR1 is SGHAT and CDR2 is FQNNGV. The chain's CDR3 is CASSASSDNEQFF. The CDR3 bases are TGTGCCAGCAGCGCCTCTAGCGACAATGAGCAGTTCTTC.

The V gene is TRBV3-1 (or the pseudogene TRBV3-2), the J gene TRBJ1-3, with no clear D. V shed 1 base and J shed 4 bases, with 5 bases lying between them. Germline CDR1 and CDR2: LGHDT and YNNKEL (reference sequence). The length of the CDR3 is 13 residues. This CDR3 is CASSQGGGNTIYF. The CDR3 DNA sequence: TGTGCCAGCAGCCAAGGCGGAGGAAACACCATATATTTT.

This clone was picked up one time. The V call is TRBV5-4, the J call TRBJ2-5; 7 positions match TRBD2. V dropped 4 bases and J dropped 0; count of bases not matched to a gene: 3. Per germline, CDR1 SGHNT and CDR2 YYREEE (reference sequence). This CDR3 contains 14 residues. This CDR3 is CASSLSGNQETQYF. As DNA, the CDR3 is TGTGCCAGCAGCCTAAGCGGGAACCAAGAGACCCAGTACTTC.

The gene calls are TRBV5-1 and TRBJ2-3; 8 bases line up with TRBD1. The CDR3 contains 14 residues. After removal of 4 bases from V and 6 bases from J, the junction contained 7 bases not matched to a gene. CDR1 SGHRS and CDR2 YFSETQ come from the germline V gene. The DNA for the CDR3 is TGCGCCAGCAGCGGGGACAGGCTGGGGGATACGCAGTATTTT. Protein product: CASSGDRLGDTQYF.

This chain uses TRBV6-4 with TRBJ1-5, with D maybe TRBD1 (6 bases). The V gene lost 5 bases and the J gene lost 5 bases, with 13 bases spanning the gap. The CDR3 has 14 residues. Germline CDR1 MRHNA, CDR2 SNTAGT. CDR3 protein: CASSKNRDDQPQHF. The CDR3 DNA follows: TGTGCCAGCAGTAAGAACAGGGATGATCAGCCCCAGCATTTT.

The CDR3 bases are TGTGCCATCAGTGAGACCAGGACAGGAAATTATAATTCACCCCTCCACTTT. Its protein is CAISETRTGNYNSPLHF. The J gene is TRBJ1-6, the V gene TRBV10-3; 7 bases fit TRBD1. The CDR3 extends over 17 amino acids. Per germline, CDR1 ENHRY and CDR2 SYGVKD. The V and J ends lost 2 bases and 4 bases, in that order; junction bases with no gene match: 8.

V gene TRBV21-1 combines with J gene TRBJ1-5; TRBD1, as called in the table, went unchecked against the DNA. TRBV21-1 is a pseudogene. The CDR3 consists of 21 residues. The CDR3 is CASSNSGDRGRTVPSNQPQHF. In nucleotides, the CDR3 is TGTGCCAGCAGCAACTCGGGAGACAGGGGGCGGACAGTGCCTAGCAATCAGCCCCAGCATTTT.

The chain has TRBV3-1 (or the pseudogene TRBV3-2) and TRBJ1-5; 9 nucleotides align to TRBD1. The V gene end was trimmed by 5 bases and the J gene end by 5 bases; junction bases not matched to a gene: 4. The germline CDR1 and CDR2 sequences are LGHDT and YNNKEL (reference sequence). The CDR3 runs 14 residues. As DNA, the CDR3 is TGTGCCAGCAGCGGCTGGACAGGGGATCAGCCCCAGCATTTT. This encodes CASSGWTGDQPQHF.

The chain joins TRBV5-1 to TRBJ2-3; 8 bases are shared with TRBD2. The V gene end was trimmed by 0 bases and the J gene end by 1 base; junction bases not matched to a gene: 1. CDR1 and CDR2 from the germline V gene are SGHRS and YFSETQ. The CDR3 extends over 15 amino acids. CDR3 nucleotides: TGCGCCAGCAGCTTGGTGGGACTAGGCACAGATACGCAGTATTTT. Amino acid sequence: CASSLVGLGTDTQYF.